This T cell receptor (beta chain) was found in a study of metastatic and nonmetastatic thyroid tumors. Looking at the study overall: The comparison covered peripheral blood and tumor or nodule tissue in malignant and benign thyroid patients. Broader study findings: The study reportedly found significantly higher TCR beta diversity in malignant thyroid tumors than benign nodules, in blood and tumor.

In the source study's methods: The study built a papillary thyroid cancer distant-metastasis classifier from CDR3 differences across clinicopathological groups. TCRdb recomputed clones from the PCR reads via MiXCR. Here the V and J calls rest on TCRdb's processing, not on the authors' analysis. This sample carries approximately 58,000 clones, 20% to 25% of them seen once, and the ten largest clones take 3.5% to 5%. This clone was picked up many times. Its antigen is not identified. Patients were all untreated before their thyroid surgery. This TCR came from a female donor with papillary thyroid cancer or a benign thyroid nodule (not recorded which). Some clones in this sample may be carry-over from other donors' samples. Input material: blood.

CDR3 nucleotides: TGTGCCAGCAGTGGGAGTAGCGGGCGGGATGAGCAGTTCTTC. It is translated as CASSGSSGRDEQFF. This rearrangement joins TRBV2 to TRBJ2-1; 7 positions match TRBD2. V lost 4 bases and J lost 8; bases outside the gene matches: 8. Germline V gives CDR1 SNHLY, CDR2 FYNNEI. The CDR3 has 14 amino acids.